Below are 17 T cell receptor beta chains sequenced from a single sample in a study of shared clonotypes between healthy human individuals. Profiling relied on immunoSEQ multiplex PCR, and the TCRdb table lists in-frame clones only, not all of them. Here the sample spans under 1,900,000 clones, 98% being singletons. Input material: naive CD4+ T cells sorted from blood. Regarding subset: CD45RA+ positively selected. The receptors originated from a man aged 30-40 years in good health.

This rearrangement joins TRBV28 to TRBJ2-7, with D possibly being TRBD1 (5 bases). CDR1 is MDHEN and CDR2 is SYDVKM in the germline V gene. The CDR3 loop spans 12 amino acids. The V end was cut by 7 bases, the J end by 1 base, with 8 bases between. DNA of the CDR3: TGTGCCAGCAATAGACAGTCCTACGAGCAGTACTTC. Translation gives CASNRQSYEQYF.

This clone has only one observation. The rearrangement joins TRBV5-4 to TRBJ1-2; 8 nucleotides match TRBD1. CDR1 is SGHNT, CDR2 YYREEE, per germline (reference sequence). V gave up 4 bases and J gave up 3 bases; unmatched junction bases: 14. The CDR3 is 17 residues long. The CDR3 DNA is TGTGCCAGCAGCACGGATCCAGGACAGGGCCGCTACTATGGCTACACCTTC. Residues: CASSTDPGQGRYYGYTF.

Regarding this clone: Other DNA sequences in this specimen translate into the identical CDR3. The V and J genes are TRBV10-3 and TRBJ1-1, with TRBD1 matching over 7 bases. The CDR3 totals 13 residues. From germline, CDR1 is ENHRY and CDR2 SYGVKD. V lost 6 bases and J lost 1; bases outside the gene matches: 2. DNA for the CDR3: TGTGCCATCAGCGGACAGGCGAACACTGAAGCTTTCTTT. It specifies CAISGQANTEAFF.

This clone was detected once. The chain recombines TRBV29-1 with TRBJ2-1, with a tentative D call TRBD2 (6 bases). Germline values: CDR1 SQVTM, CDR2 ANQGSEA. This CDR3 comprises 13 residues. The V end lost 7 bases, the J end lost 7 bases, and 17 bases lay between the germline ends. The DNA for the CDR3 is TGCAGCGCGGACGGGGGAGTAGGGAATGAGCAGTTCTTC. Translating gives CSADGGVGNEQFF.

The chain employs TRBV10-1 and TRBJ2-3, with 13 bases aligning to TRBD2. Unmatched junction bases numbered 6, after V lost 6 bases and J lost 0 bases. Germline V gene data show CDR1 as WNHNN and CDR2 as SYGVQD (reference sequence). This CDR3 has 17 residues. CDR3 in DNA: TGCGCCAGCAGCAATCCGGGACTAGCGGGGAGCACAGATACGCAGTATTTT. Protein sequence: CASSNPGLAGSTDTQYF.

A single count supports this clone. The rearrangement links TRBV7-2 to TRBJ2-7; no firm D call. The CDR3 has 15 amino acids. Trimming pared 1 base from V and 0 bases from J, leaving 10 bases between. Germline-derived CDR1 and CDR2 are SGHTA and FQGNSA. In DNA form, the CDR3 reads TGTGCCAGCAGCTTAGTTAACAGAGGCTCCTACGAGCAGTACTTC. It translates to CASSLVNRGSYEQYF.

The V call is TRBV2, the J call TRBJ2-6; TRBD1 matches at 8 bases. CDR1 is SNHLY and CDR2 is FYNNEI in the germline V gene. This CDR3 contains 20 residues. V trimming: 7 bases; J trimming: 0 bases; junction bases outside the gene matches: 17. The DNA for the CDR3 is TGTGCCAGCACCCCAACTCGGGCAGGGGGCGACTCCTCTGGGGCCAACGTCCTGACTTTC. Protein: CASTPTRAGGDSSGANVLTF.

The chain employs TRBV2 and TRBJ2-7; 10 bases agree with TRBD2. CDR1 and CDR2 from the germline V gene are SNHLY and FYNNEI. The junction had 10 bases not matched to a gene; V was cut back by 5 bases and J by 6 bases. This CDR3 region has 15 residues. CDR3 in amino acids: CASSLDSGRAVEQYF. As DNA, the CDR3 is TGTGCCAGCAGTTTAGACAGCGGGAGGGCAGTCGAGCAGTACTTC.

This sequence joins TRBV10-3 and TRBJ1-4; 7 bases match TRBD1. This CDR3 is 12 amino acids long. Germline trimming cut 3 bases from V and 13 bases from J; bases unmatched to any gene: 5. The germline V gene encodes CDR1 ENHRY and CDR2 SYGVKD. The CDR3 here is CAISETGEGLFF. DNA of the CDR3: TGTGCCATCAGTGAAACAGGGGAAGGACTGTTTTTT.

CDR3 sequence: CASSAGSGRSTGELFF. In DNA, the CDR3 is TGTGCCAGCAGCGCCGGTAGCGGGAGGTCCACCGGGGAGCTGTTTTTT. The rearrangement uses TRBV9 and TRBJ2-2, with 10 bases lining up with TRBD2. This CDR3 is 16 amino acids long. The germline V gene has CDR1 SGDLS and CDR2 YYNGEE. V dropped 3 bases and J dropped 4; count of bases not matched to a gene: 6.

This chain uses TRBV18 with TRBJ2-1, with D perhaps being TRBD1 or TRBD2 (6 bases each). CDR3 length: 15 residues. From germline, CDR1 is KGHSH and CDR2 LQKENI. The V gene lost 6 bases and the J gene lost 3 bases, with 15 bases spanning the gap. Here the CDR3 DNA reads TGTGCCAGCTCGTTAAAGGGGGGAGGCTACAATGAGCAGTTCTTC. It is translated as CASSLKGGGYNEQFF.

The chain is built from TRBV4-3 and TRBJ2-3; 9 positions match TRBD2. J lost 2 bases, V lost 3 bases, and 3 bases had no gene match. This CDR3 has 15 residues. The germline gives CDR1 LGHNA, CDR2 YSLEER. The chain's CDR3 is CASSHLAGSTDTQYF. The CDR3 DNA is TGCGCCAGCAGCCACCTAGCGGGATCCACAGATACGCAGTATTTT.

This clone was counted between two and nine times. Other DNA sequences in this specimen translate into the identical CDR3. The J gene is TRBJ1-1, the V gene TRBV5-1; D is possibly TRBD1 (5 bases). There are 14 residues in the CDR3. The V gene's germline CDR1 is SGHRS and CDR2 YFSETQ. V lost 0 bases and J 0 bases, leaving 6 bases between the germline ends. DNA for the CDR3: TGCGCCAGCAGCTTGGGGACACTGAACACTGAAGCTTTCTTT. This codes for CASSLGTLNTEAFF.

The CDR3 here is CASSHGTGANSYGYTF. The CDR3 region has the DNA TGCGCCAGCAGCCACGGGACAGGGGCGAACTCCTATGGCTACACCTTC. The chain employs TRBV5-1 and TRBJ1-2; 10 nucleotides align to TRBD1. Trimming at V came to 4 bases and at J to 4 bases, leaving 10 bases not matched to a gene. Germline V lookup: CDR1 SGHRS, CDR2 YFSETQ. The CDR3 is 16 amino acids.

The chain uses TRBV6-4 and TRBJ2-7; D is possibly TRBD2 (7 bases). Trimming pared 4 bases from V and 0 bases from J, leaving 16 bases between. CDR3 size: 16 residues. CDR1 and CDR2 from the germline V gene are MRHNA and SNTAGT. The CDR3 reads CASSGRKGGSSYEQYF. Here the CDR3 DNA reads TGTGCCAGCAGTGGGCGTAAGGGGGGGAGCTCCTACGAGCAGTACTTC.

This rearrangement joins TRBV6-1 to TRBJ1-2, with D uncertain. The CDR3 runs 17 residues. Trimming left V 3 bases short and J 0 bases short, with 17 bases between. Germline lookup yields CDR1 MNHNS and CDR2 SASEGT. The CDR3 DNA reads TGTGCCAGCAGTGAGCGACTCGGACCGACCTCTAACTATGGCTACACCTTC. Encoded protein: CASSERLGPTSNYGYTF.

The V gene is TRBV9, the J gene TRBJ1-1; D call uncertain. CDR1 is SGDLS and CDR2 is YYNGEE in the germline V gene. With 0 bases removed from V and 4 bases from J, the gap between germline ends came to 10 bases. The CDR3 extends over 14 amino acids. CDR3 DNA: TGTGCCAGCAGCGTAGAGGCGGGCTTCACTGAAGCTTTCTTT. As protein: CASSVEAGFTEAFF.